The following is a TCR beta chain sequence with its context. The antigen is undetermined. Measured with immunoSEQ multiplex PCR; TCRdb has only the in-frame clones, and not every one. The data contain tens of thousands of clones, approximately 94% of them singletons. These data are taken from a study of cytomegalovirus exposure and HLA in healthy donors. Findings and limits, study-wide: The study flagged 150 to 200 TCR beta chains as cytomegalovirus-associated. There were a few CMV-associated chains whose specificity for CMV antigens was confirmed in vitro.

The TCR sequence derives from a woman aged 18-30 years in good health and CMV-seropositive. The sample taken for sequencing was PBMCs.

CDR3 residues: CASSLPGGENYGYTF. For the CDR3, the DNA is TGTGCCAGCAGCCTACCAGGGGGAGAAAACTATGGCTACACCTTC. This chain uses TRBV7-2 with TRBJ1-2, with TRBD1 matching over 7 bases. The CDR3 is 15 amino acids. Germline trimming cut 5 bases from V and 2 bases from J; bases unmatched to any gene: 8. CDR1 is SGHTA and CDR2 is FQGNSA in the germline V gene. The full variable domain, rest sourced from reference TRBV7-2 and TRBJ1-2, is GAGVSQSPSNKVTEKGKDVELRCDPISGHTALYWYRQSLGQGLEFLIYFQGNSAPDKSGLPSDRFSAERTGGSVSTLTIQRTQQEDSAVYLCASSLPGGENYGYTFGSGTRLTVV.